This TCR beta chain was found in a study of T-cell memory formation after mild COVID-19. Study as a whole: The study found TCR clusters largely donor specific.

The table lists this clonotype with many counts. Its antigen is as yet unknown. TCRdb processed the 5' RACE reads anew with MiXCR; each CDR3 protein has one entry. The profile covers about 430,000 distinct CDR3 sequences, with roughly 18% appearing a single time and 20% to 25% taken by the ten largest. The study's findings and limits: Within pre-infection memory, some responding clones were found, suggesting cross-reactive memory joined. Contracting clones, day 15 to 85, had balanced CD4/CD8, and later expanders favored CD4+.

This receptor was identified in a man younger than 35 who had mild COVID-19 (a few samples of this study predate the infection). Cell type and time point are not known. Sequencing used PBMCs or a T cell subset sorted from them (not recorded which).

For the CDR3, the DNA is TGTGCCAGCAGCTTAGGCATGGAGCAGTTCTTC. Protein product: CASSLGMEQFF. The V call is TRBV5-6, the J call TRBJ2-1, with unresolved D. V lost 2 bases, J lost 10 bases, and 7 bases lay in between. CDR1 and CDR2 from the germline V gene are SGHDT and YYEEEE. The CDR3 is 11 amino acids. Variable domain in full (rest from reference TRBV5-6 and TRBJ2-1): DAGVTQSPTHLIKTRGQQVTLRCSPKSGHDTVSWYQQALGQGPQFIFQYYEEEERQRGNFPDRFSGHQFPNYSSELNVNALLLGDSALYLCASSLGMEQFFGPGTRLTVL.